This T cell receptor (beta chain) appears in the sequencing data of a study of cytomegalovirus exposure and HLA in healthy donors. The PCR had 60 Vbeta and 13 Jbeta primers. Here immunoSEQ multiplex PCR was the method, and the copy in TCRdb shows in-frame clones only, minus some. This sample yields about 120,000 clones, of which about 80% are seen a single time; roughly 2.9% belongs to the top ten. Donors were nominally healthy when sampled, though unrecorded immune exposures were likely. A remark on this clone: Its antigen is not identified.

Trimming removed 4 bases from V and 2 bases from J, with 2 bases in between. Germline V gene data show CDR1 as SGHTA and CDR2 as FQGNSA. This CDR3 has 11 residues. Findings and caveats of the study: A later analysis reportedly found fewer N-insertions in an Asian-associated ancestry cluster than the roughly 670-donor mean. A missense variant in DCLRE1C was later tied to TCR beta V- and J-gene trimming. Reportedly, HLA-A and HLA-B alleles of most subjects were accurately predicted from TCR beta.

The receptor was derived from a woman aged 60-70 years in good health and CMV-seropositive. This chain connects TRBV7-2 to TRBJ1-2; D gene uncertain. Material: PBMCs. Here the CDR3 reads CASSSNYGYTF. DNA for the CDR3: TGTGCCAGCAGCTCGAACTATGGCTACACCTTC.